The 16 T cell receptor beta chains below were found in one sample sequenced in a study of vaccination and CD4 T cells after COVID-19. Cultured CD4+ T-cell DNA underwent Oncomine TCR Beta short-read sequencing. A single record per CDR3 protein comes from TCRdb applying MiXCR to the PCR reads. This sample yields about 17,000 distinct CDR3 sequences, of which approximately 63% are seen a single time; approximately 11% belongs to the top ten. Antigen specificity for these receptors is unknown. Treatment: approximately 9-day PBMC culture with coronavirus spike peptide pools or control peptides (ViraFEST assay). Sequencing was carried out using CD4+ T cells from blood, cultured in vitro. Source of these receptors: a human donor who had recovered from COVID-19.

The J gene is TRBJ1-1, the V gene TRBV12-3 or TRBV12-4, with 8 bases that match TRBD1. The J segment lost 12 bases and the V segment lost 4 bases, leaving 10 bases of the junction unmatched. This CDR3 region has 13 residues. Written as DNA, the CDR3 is TGTGCCAGCAGTTCCAGGACAGGGTCCGTTCCTTTCTTT. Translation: CASSSRTGSVPFF.

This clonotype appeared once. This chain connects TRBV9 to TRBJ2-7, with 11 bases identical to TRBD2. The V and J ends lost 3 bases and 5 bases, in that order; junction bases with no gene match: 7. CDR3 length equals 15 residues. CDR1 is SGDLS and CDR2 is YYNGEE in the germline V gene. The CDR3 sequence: CASSASLAGDHEQYF. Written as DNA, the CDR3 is TGTGCCAGCAGCGCTTCACTAGCGGGAGACCACGAGCAGTACTTC.

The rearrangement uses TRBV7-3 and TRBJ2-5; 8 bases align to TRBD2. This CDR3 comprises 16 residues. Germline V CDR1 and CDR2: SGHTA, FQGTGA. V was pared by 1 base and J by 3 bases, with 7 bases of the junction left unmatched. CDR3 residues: CASSLNGRASKETQYF. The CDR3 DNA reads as TGTGCCAGCAGCTTAAACGGGAGGGCCTCCAAAGAGACCCAGTACTTC.

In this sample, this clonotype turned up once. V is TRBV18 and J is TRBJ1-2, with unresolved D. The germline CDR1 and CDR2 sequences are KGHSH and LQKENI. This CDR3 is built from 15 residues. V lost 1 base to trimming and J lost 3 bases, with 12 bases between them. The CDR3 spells CASSPRRMNYYGYTF. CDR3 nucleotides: TGTGCCAGCTCACCACGGAGAATGAACTACTATGGCTACACCTTC.

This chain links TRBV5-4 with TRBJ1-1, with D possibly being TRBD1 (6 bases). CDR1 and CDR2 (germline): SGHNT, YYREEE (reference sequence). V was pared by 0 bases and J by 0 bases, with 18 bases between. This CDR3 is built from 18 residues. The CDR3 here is CASSLGGQGPLMNTEAFF. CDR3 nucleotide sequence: TGTGCCAGCAGCTTGGGGGGCCAGGGGCCCCTCATGAACACTGAAGCTTTCTTT.

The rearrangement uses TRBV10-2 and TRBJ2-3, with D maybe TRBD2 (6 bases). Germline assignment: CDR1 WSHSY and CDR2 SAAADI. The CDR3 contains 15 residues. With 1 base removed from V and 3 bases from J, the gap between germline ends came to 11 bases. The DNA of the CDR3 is TGCGCCAGCAGTGAGTTAGCGGCAGGGACAGATACGCAGTATTTT. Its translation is CASSELAAGTDTQYF.

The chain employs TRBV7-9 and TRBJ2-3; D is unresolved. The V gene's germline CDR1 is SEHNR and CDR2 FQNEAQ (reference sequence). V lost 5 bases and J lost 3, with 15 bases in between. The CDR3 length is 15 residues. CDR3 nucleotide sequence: TGTGCCAGCAGCCCCCTGGGCCTCGCGACAGATACGCAGTATTTT. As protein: CASSPLGLATDTQYF.

Here the CDR3 DNA reads TGTGCCAGCTTGACAGGCTACGAGAACACTGAAGCTTTCTTT. It specifies CASLTGYENTEAFF. The chain couples TRBV7-9 to TRBJ1-1; D might be TRBD1 (6 bases). Germline CDR1 SEHNR, CDR2 FQNEAQ (reference sequence). V lost 8 bases and J 1 base, leaving 14 bases between the germline ends. CDR3 length equals 14 residues.

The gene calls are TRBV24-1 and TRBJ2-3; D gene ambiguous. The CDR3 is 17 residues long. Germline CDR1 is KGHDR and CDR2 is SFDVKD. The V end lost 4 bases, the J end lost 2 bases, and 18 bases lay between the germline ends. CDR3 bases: TGTGCCACCAGTGACCCCCCCGGCGGAGAAGACACAGATACGCAGTATTTT. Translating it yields CATSDPPGGEDTDTQYF.

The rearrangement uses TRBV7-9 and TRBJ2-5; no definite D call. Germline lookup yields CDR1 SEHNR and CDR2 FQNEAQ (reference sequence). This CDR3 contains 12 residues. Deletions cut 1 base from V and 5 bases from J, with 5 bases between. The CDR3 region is CASSLVAETQYF. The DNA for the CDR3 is TGTGCCAGCAGCTTAGTGGCGGAGACCCAGTACTTC.

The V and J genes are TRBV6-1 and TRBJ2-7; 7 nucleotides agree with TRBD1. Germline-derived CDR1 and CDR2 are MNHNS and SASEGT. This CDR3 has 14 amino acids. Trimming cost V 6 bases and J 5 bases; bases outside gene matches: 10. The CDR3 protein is CASSLRTGLDEQYF. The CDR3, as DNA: TGTGCCAGCAGCCTAAGGACAGGATTGGACGAGCAGTACTTC.

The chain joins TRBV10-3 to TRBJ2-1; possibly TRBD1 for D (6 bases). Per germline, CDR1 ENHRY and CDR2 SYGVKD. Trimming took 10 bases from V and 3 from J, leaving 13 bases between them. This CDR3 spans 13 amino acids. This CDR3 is CASHRELYNEQFF. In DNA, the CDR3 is TGTGCCAGTCACAGGGAACTCTACAATGAGCAGTTCTTC.

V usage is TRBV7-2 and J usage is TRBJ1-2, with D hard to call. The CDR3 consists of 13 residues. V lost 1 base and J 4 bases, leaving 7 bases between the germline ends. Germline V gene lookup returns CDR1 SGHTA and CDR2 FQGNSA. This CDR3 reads CASSLERGYGYTF. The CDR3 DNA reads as TGTGCCAGCAGCTTAGAACGGGGCTATGGCTACACCTTC. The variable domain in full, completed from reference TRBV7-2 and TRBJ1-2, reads GAGVSQSPSNKVTEKGKDVELRCDPISGHTALYWYRQSLGQGLEFLIYFQGNSAPDKSGLPSDRFSAERTGGSVSTLTIQRTQQEDSAVYLCASSLERGYGYTFGSGTRLTVV.

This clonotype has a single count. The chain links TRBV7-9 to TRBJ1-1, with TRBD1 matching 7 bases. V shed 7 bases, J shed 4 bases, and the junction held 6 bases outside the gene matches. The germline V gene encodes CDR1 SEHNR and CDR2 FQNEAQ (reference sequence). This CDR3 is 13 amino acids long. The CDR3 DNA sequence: TGTGCCAGCAACAACAGGGGTGGCACTGAAGCTTTCTTT. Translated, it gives CASNNRGGTEAFF. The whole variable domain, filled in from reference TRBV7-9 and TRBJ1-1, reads DTGVSQNPRHKITKRGQNVTFRCDPISEHNRLYWYRQTLGQGPEFLTYFQNEAQLEKSRLLSDRFSAERPKGSFSTLEIQRTEQGDSAMYLCASNNRGGTEAFFGQGTRLTVV.

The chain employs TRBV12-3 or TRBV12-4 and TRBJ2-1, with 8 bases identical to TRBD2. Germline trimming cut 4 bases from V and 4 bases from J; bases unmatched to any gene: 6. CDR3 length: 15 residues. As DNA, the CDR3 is TGTGCCAGCAGTTCCGGGGCGGGAGGTTACAATGAGCAGTTCTTC. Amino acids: CASSSGAGGYNEQFF.

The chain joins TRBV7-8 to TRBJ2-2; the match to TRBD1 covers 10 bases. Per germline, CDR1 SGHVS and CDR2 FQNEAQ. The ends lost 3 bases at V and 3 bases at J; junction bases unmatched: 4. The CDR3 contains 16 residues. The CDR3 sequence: CASSFRDRGDTGELFF. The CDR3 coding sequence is TGTGCCAGCAGCTTCCGGGACAGGGGTGACACCGGGGAGCTGTTTTTT.